This entry lists 26 T cell receptor beta chains sequenced from one sample in a study of T cells in tuberculosis. Cells were sorted from thawed PBMC rested overnight and stained with GMM-loaded CD1B tetramer, viability dye and anti-CD3. The lipid loaded on the CD1B tetramers was C32 glucose monomycolate from Rhodococcus equi. The repertoire was sequenced with immunoSEQ multiplex PCR; TCRdb's copy has only in-frame clones and lacks some. Here the sample spans about 88,000 clones, approximately 91% being singletons. Sequencing used CD1b-GMM tetramer-negative cells sorted from PBMCs. All receptors derive from an adult woman with latent tuberculosis.

The rearrangement joins TRBV6-1 to TRBJ1-5, with 9 bases fitting TRBD1. This CDR3 has 14 amino acids. V was clipped by 4 bases and J by 11 bases; unmatched bases: 9. CDR1 and CDR2 (germline): MNHNS, SASEGT. The CDR3 DNA reads TGTGCCAGCAGTGCGGGGGGACAGGGCTCAGCCCAGCATTTT. Amino acids: CASSAGGQGSAQHF.

The CDR3 loop is CASSLSGLAGGRRTDTQYF. As DNA, the CDR3 is TGTGCCAGCAGTTTATCGGGACTAGCGGGGGGGCGACGTACAGATACGCAGTATTTT. The genes are TRBV27 and TRBJ2-3; 16 bases fit TRBD2. The CDR3 length is 19 residues. With V trimmed by 0 bases and J by 3 bases, 6 bases remained unmatched. Germline CDR1 reads MNHEY; CDR2 reads SMNVEV (reference sequence).

This rearrangement joins TRBV4-1 to TRBJ1-2, with TRBD1 matching 8 bases. The trim removed 4 bases at V and 3 bases at J, leaving 7 bases unmatched. Per the germline V gene, CDR1 is MGHRA and CDR2 is YSYEKL. The CDR3 extends over 15 amino acids. The CDR3 spells CASSPDRGGDYGYTF. The CDR3 DNA follows: TGCGCCAGCAGCCCAGACAGGGGTGGGGACTATGGCTACACCTTC.

The rearrangement links TRBV6-1 to TRBJ1-1, with D maybe TRBD1 (6 bases). The CDR3 covers 14 residues. V was clipped by 7 bases and J by 2 bases, with 14 bases between them. Germline V gene lookup returns CDR1 MNHNS and CDR2 SASEGT. CDR3 residues: CASKGGAANTEAFF. The CDR3 DNA sequence: TGTGCCAGCAAAGGGGGGGCAGCCAACACTGAAGCTTTCTTT.

V usage is TRBV10-3 and J usage is TRBJ2-7, with a possible D match to TRBD1 (5 bases). V lost 7 bases and J 4 bases, leaving 14 bases between the germline ends. CDR3 size: 13 residues. The V gene's germline CDR1 is ENHRY and CDR2 SYGVKD. The CDR3 loop is CAITLPDRYEQYV. The CDR3 DNA is TGTGCCATCACCCTACCTGACAGATACGAGCAGTACGTC.

For the CDR3, the DNA is TGTGCCAGCAGCTTAGGGGCGGGGCCCACAGATACGCAGTATTTT. Translated: CASSLGAGPTDTQYF. J is TRBJ2-3 and V is TRBV11-1; D perhaps matches TRBD2 (6 bases). Trimming cost V 1 base and J 2 bases, with 10 bases left between them. Germline CDR1 reads SGHAT; CDR2 reads FQDESV (reference sequence). This CDR3 region has 15 residues.

The V call is TRBV28, the J call TRBJ2-2; 9 bases agree with TRBD2. The CDR3 runs 15 residues. CDR1 is MDHEN, CDR2 SYDVKM, per germline. Germline trimming cut 7 bases from V and 3 bases from J; bases unmatched to any gene: 6. CDR3 sequence (DNA): TGTGCCAGCATTCGCAGCGGGGGGTACACCGGGGAGCTGTTTTTT. Translation: CASIRSGGYTGELFF.

This clone appeared a single time. The chain links TRBV7-9 to TRBJ1-4; perhaps TRBD1 as D (6 bases). Germline CDR1 SEHNR, CDR2 FQNEAQ (reference sequence). CDR3 length equals 13 residues. Trimming took 5 bases from V and 8 from J, leaving 12 bases between them. In nucleotides, the CDR3 is TGTGCCAGCAGCCGGGAGGGGGAGGAAAAACTGTTTTTT. Its translation is CASSREGEEKLFF. The full variable domain, rest sourced from reference TRBV7-9 and TRBJ1-4, is DTGVSQNPRHKITKRGQNVTFRCDPISEHNRLYWYRQTLGQGPEFLTYFQNEAQLEKSRLLSDRFSAERPKGSFSTLEIQRTEQGDSAMYLCASSREGEEKLFFGSGTQLSVL.

This chain joins TRBV10-3 and TRBJ2-6, with TRBD1 as a possible D gene (5 bases). The ends were cut back, 10 bases at V and 0 bases at J, with 19 bases in the middle. This CDR3 has 17 amino acids. The germline V gene has CDR1 ENHRY and CDR2 SYGVKD. CDR3 in amino acids: CATQQGLISSGANVLTF. CDR3 sequence (DNA): TGTGCCACCCAGCAGGGTTTAATAAGCTCTGGGGCCAACGTCCTGACTTTC.

This rearrangement joins TRBV27 to TRBJ1-2; D unclear. The germline V and J ends were trimmed by 3 bases and 6 bases, with 14 bases remaining between them. The CDR3 length is 14 residues. Germline V gene data show CDR1 as MNHEY and CDR2 as SMNVEV (reference sequence). The DNA for the CDR3 is TGTGCCAGCAGTTTGACACCCGAGTACCATGGCTACACCTTC. Translating gives CASSLTPEYHGYTF.

The V and J genes are TRBV7-9 and TRBJ2-3; D unclear. The CDR3 is 12 amino acids. The germline V gene has CDR1 SEHNR and CDR2 FQNEAQ (reference sequence). V was trimmed by 5 bases and J by 8 bases, leaving 11 bases between them. CDR3 coding DNA: TGTGCCAGCAGCCCCGACCCAGGTACGCAGTATTTT. Translation gives CASSPDPGTQYF.

CDR3 protein: CASSGMGANSPLHF. DNA of the CDR3: TGCGCCAGCAGCGGGATGGGGGCTAATTCACCCCTCCACTTT. V is TRBV4-1 and J is TRBJ1-6; D is perhaps TRBD1 (6 bases). Germline CDR1 is MGHRA and CDR2 is YSYEKL. With 5 bases removed from V and 6 bases from J, the gap between germline ends came to 11 bases. The CDR3 runs 14 residues.

This chain links TRBV28 with TRBJ2-3, with D unclear. There are 15 residues in the CDR3. Trimming took off 2 bases at V and 0 bases at J, with 9 bases between the two ends. Germline V gene data show CDR1 as MDHEN and CDR2 as SYDVKM. In nucleotides, the CDR3 is TGTGCCAGCAGTTTACTGTCAGGCAGCACAGATACGCAGTATTTT. Protein product: CASSLLSGSTDTQYF.

The chain links TRBV10-3 to TRBJ1-2; weak D call: TRBD1 (5 bases). Germline V gives CDR1 ENHRY, CDR2 SYGVKD. Trimming took off 2 bases at V and 8 bases at J, with 15 bases between the two ends. The length of the CDR3 is 14 residues. CDR3 bases: TGTGCCATCAGTGAGAAAAGGGGCCGGGGGGGCTACACCTTC. Amino acid sequence: CAISEKRGRGGYTF.

The rearrangement uses TRBV6-5 and TRBJ1-1, with D possibly TRBD1 on 6 matching bases. Trimming cost V 4 bases and J 3 bases, with 18 bases left between them. Germline-derived CDR1 and CDR2 are MNHEY and SVGAGI. CDR3 length equals 16 residues. The CDR3 sequence is CASSSGTPLADTEAFF. The CDR3 bases are TGTGCCAGCAGTTCCGGGACACCACTCGCGGACACTGAAGCTTTCTTT.

The V gene is TRBV7-9, the J gene TRBJ2-3, with unresolved D. The germline V gene has CDR1 SEHNR and CDR2 FQNEAQ (reference sequence). The CDR3 has 13 amino acids. V was cut by 5 bases and J by 2 bases, with 8 bases left in between. The CDR3 bases are TGTGCCAGCAGCACCGAGCCCACAGATACGCAGTATTTT. Its protein product is CASSTEPTDTQYF.

V usage is TRBV7-6 and J usage is TRBJ2-3, with D unclear. V dropped 2 bases and J dropped 2 bases, with 8 bases sitting between them. Germline CDR1 and CDR2: SGHVS and FNYEAQ. CDR3 length: 14 residues. Here the CDR3 DNA reads TGTGCCAGCAGCTTAAATCTACCCACAGATACGCAGTATTTT. Protein: CASSLNLPTDTQYF. The whole variable domain, remainder taken from reference TRBV7-6 and TRBJ2-3, is GAGVSQSPRYKVTKRGQDVALRCDPISGHVSLYWYRQALGQGPEFLTYFNYEAQQDKSGLPNDRFSAERPEGSISTLTIQRTEQRDSAMYRCASSLNLPTDTQYFGPGTRLTVL.

The rearrangement uses TRBV5-1 and TRBJ1-2, with D hard to call. The CDR3 length is 15 residues. The germline CDR1 and CDR2 sequences are SGHRS and YFSETQ. Trimming removed 0 bases at V and 4 bases at J, with 13 bases between. CDR3 sequence reads: CASSLAPQVPYGYTF. Here the CDR3 DNA reads TGCGCCAGCAGCTTGGCCCCGCAGGTCCCCTATGGCTACACCTTC.

The chain is built from TRBV5-1 and TRBJ2-7; the D gene is possibly TRBD1 (5 bases). Germline loops: CDR1 SGHRS, CDR2 YFSETQ. With 0 bases removed from V and 4 bases from J, the gap between germline ends came to 8 bases. This CDR3 contains 13 residues. Here the CDR3 reads CASSLAQGYEQYF. CDR3 nucleotide sequence: TGCGCCAGCAGCTTGGCGCAGGGTTACGAGCAGTACTTC.

The V gene is TRBV5-4, the J gene TRBJ2-7; the match to TRBD2 covers 7 bases. This CDR3 contains 12 residues. Germline CDR1 is SGHNT and CDR2 is YYREEE (reference sequence). Trimming cost V 3 bases and J 7 bases; bases outside gene matches: 4. For the CDR3, the DNA is TGTGCCAGCAGCTGGTGGGGGGGGGAGCAGTACTTC. Translation gives CASSWWGGEQYF.

This sequence joins TRBV18 and TRBJ1-2; 12 bases line up with TRBD1. The J segment lost 3 bases and the V segment lost 4 bases, leaving 6 bases of the junction unmatched. CDR1 is KGHSH, CDR2 LQKENI, per germline. This CDR3 has 16 amino acids. CDR3 nucleotide sequence: TGTGCCAGCTCACAGACCGGGACAGGGGGCGACTATGGCTACACCTTC. Translated, it gives CASSQTGTGGDYGYTF.

The chain recombines TRBV5-4 with TRBJ1-2, with 9 positions matching TRBD1. V dropped 6 bases and J dropped 5; count of bases not matched to a gene: 8. The CDR3 covers 14 residues. Germline CDR1 SGHNT, CDR2 YYREEE (reference sequence). The CDR3 loop is CASTPQGAKYGYTF. CDR3 coding DNA: TGTGCCAGCACCCCACAGGGGGCGAAATATGGCTACACCTTC.

J is TRBJ1-2 and V is TRBV6-6, with D possibly matching TRBD1 (6 bases). The germline V and J ends were trimmed by 6 bases and 6 bases, with 14 bases remaining between them. The CDR3 covers 13 residues. The germline gives CDR1 MNHNY, CDR2 SVGAGI (reference sequence). The CDR3 nucleotides read TGTGCCAGCAGGGACCCGGGACAAGATGGCTACACCTTC. This codes for CASRDPGQDGYTF.

V usage is TRBV25-1 and J usage is TRBJ1-2; no reliable D call. The germline V gene has CDR1 MGHDK and CDR2 SYGVNS. The V end was cut by 3 bases, the J end by 6 bases, with 11 bases between. CDR3 length: 13 amino acids. The CDR3 loop is CASSDGRADGYTF. In nucleotides, the CDR3 is TGTGCCAGCAGTGATGGGAGAGCCGATGGCTACACCTTC.

The V call is TRBV30, the J call TRBJ2-6; D not resolved. CDR3 size: 15 residues. V was shortened by 2 bases and J by 2 bases, with 10 bases between the two germline ends. Germline CDR1 and CDR2: GTSNPN and SVGIG (reference sequence). CDR3 sequence: CAWSPVVPGANVLTF. The CDR3 bases are TGTGCCTGGAGTCCGGTAGTCCCTGGGGCCAACGTCCTGACTTTC.

V and J are TRBV18 and TRBJ1-4; TRBD1 matches 7 bases. CDR1 KGHSH and CDR2 LQKENI come from the germline V gene. The CDR3 totals 14 residues. The ends lost 3 bases at V and 4 bases at J; junction bases unmatched: 2. The CDR3 loop is CASSPGQINEKLFF. CDR3 nucleotides: TGTGCCAGCTCACCGGGACAGATTAATGAAAAACTGTTTTTT.